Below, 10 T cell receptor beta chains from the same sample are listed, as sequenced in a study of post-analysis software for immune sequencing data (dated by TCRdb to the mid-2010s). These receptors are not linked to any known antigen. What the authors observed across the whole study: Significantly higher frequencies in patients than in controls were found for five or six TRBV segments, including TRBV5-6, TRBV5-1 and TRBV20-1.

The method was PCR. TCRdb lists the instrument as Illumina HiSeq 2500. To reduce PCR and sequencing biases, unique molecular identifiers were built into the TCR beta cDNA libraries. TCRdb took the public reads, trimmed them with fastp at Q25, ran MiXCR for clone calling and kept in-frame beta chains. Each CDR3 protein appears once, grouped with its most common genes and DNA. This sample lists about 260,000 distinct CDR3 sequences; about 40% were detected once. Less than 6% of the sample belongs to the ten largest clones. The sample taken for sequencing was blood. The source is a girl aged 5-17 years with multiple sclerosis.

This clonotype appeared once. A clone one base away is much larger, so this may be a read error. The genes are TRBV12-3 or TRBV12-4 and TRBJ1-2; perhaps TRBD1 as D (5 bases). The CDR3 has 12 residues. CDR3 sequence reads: CASSSDSYGHTF. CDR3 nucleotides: TGTGCCAGCAGCTCCGACAGCTATGGCCACACCTTC.

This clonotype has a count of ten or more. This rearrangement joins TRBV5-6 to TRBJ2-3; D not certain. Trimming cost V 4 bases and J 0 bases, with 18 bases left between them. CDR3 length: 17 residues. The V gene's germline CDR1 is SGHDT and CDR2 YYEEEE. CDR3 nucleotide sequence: TGTGCCAGCAGCGCCGCAGCGAGTCATTCTAGCACAGATACGCAGTATTTT. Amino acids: CASSAAASHSSTDTQYF. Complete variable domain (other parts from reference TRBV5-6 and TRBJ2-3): DAGVTQSPTHLIKTRGQQVTLRCSPKSGHDTVSWYQQALGQGPQFIFQYYEEEERQRGNFPDRFSGHQFPNYSSELNVNALLLGDSALYLCASSAAASHSSTDTQYFGPGTRLTVL.

CDR3 nucleotides: TGCGCCAGCAGCCAAGATACGGCTAGCGGGAGGTTGGCCTACAATGAGCAGTTCTTC. It translates to CASSQDTASGRLAYNEQFF. The gene calls are TRBV4-3 and TRBJ2-1; 11 nucleotides agree with TRBD2. The germline gives CDR1 LGHNA, CDR2 YSLEER. The trim removed 0 bases at V and 2 bases at J, leaving 9 bases unmatched. This CDR3 region has 19 residues.

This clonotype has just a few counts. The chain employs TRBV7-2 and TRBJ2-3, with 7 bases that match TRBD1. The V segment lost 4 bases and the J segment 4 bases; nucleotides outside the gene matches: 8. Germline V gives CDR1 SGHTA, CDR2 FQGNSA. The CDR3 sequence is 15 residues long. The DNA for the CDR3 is TGTGCCAGCAGCTATGACAGGGATTCCGCAGATACGCAGTATTTT. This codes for CASSYDRDSADTQYF. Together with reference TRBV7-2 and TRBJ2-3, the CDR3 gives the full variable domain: GAGVSQSPSNKVTEKGKDVELRCDPISGHTALYWYRQSLGQGLEFLIYFQGNSAPDKSGLPSDRFSAERTGGSVSTLTIQRTQQEDSAVYLCASSYDRDSADTQYFGPGTRLTVL.

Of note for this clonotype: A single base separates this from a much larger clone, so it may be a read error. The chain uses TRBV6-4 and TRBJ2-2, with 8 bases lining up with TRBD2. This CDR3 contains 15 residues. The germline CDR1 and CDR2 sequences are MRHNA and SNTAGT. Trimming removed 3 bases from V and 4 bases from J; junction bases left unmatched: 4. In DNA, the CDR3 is TGTGCCAGCAGTGAGGTAGCGGGGAGCACCGGGGAGCTGTTTTTT. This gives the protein CASSEVAGSTGELFF.

This CDR3 is CASSRDSGRVTGELFF. The CDR3 coding sequence is TGTGCCAGCAGCCGGGACTCCGGGCGGGTCACCGGGGAGCTGTTTTTT. This chain joins TRBV7-9 and TRBJ2-2, with D perhaps matching TRBD2 (6 bases). CDR1 SEHNR and CDR2 FQNEAQ come from the germline V gene (reference sequence). This CDR3 comprises 16 residues. V lost 5 bases to trimming and J lost 4 bases, with 17 bases between them.

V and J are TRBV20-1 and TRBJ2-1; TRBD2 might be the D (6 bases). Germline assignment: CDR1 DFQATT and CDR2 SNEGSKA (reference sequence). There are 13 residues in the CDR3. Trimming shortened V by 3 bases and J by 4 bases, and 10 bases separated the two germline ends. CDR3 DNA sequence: TGCAGTGCTAGCGCGGGATCTTACAATGAGCAGTTCTTC. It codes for CSASAGSYNEQFF.

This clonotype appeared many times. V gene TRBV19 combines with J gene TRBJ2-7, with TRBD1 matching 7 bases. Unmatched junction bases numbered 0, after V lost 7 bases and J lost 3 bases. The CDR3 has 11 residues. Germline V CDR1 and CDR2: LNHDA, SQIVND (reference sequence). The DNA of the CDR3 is TGTGCCAGTACAGGGGGCTACGAGCAGTACTTC. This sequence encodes CASTGGYEQYF.

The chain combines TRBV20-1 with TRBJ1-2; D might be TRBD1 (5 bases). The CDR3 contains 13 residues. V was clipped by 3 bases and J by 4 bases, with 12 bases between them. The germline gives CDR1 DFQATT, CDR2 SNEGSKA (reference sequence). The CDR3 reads CSARGGSLYGYTF. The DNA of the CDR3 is TGCAGTGCTAGGGGGGGTTCCCTCTATGGCTACACCTTC.

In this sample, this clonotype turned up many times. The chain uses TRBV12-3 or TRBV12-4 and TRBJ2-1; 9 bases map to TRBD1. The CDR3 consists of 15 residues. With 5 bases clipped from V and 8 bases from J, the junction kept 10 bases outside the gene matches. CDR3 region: CASSDPGQGSYEQFF. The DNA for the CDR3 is TGTGCCAGCAGTGATCCGGGACAGGGTTCTTATGAGCAGTTCTTC.